A selection of T cell receptor beta chains follows, all from one sample in a study of blood T cell repertoires in COVID-19. The assay was immunoSEQ multiplex PCR, and TCRdb's table has in-frame clones only and misses some. The table includes roughly 120,000 clones, 55% to 75% detected once. The specimen sequenced was peripheral blood. All receptors come from a human donor with acute or convalescent COVID-19. The donor label of this sample is uncertain. CDR3s include the opening cysteine and the closing phenylalanine or tryptophan. Fields, in order: V gene, CDR3 length, J gene, CDR3 protein.

>TRBV2|17|TRBJ1-2
CASSRPGQRTSNYGYTF
>TRBV9|15|TRBJ2-5
CASSTGGTAQETQYF
>TRBV27|15|TRBJ1-2
CASSSTPQGYYGYTF
>TRBV5-5|13|TRBJ1-5
CASSFGGGQPQHF
>TRBV18|13|TRBJ2-7
CASSQQGFDEQYF
>TRBV7-6|14|TRBJ2-3
CASSLGSGVDTQYF
>TRBV7-9|13|TRBJ1-6
CVSSLEQGSPLHF
>TRBV2|15|TRBJ1-3
CASIPLRGPGNTIYF
>TRBV14|17|TRBJ2-3
CASRPGLAGGYTDTQYF
>TRBV18|17|TRBJ2-1
CATRDRGQPGSYNEQFF
>TRBV29-1|15|TRBJ2-5
CSVEGGLAGEETQYF
>TRBV3-1/TRBV3-2|13|TRBJ1-3
CASSQGVGNTIYF
>TRBV10-1|15|TRBJ2-7
CASSGLSLQPLEQYF
>TRBV24-1|19|TRBJ2-6
CATSDSLQGIYSGANVLTF
>TRBV21-1|21|TRBJ2-2
CASSRACCEPPRWGLGGELFF
>TRBV5-1|15|TRBJ1-1
CASSPRTGENTEAFF
>TRBV7-3|14|TRBJ2-1
CASSPGQGNNEQFF